These T cell receptor beta chains were read from a single sample in a study of blood T cell repertoires in COVID-19. Only in-frame clones appear in the TCRdb table, and some are missing; sequencing was by immunoSEQ multiplex PCR. The sample has around 140,000 clones, about 89% seen once. The source material was peripheral blood. These receptors were taken from a man in his forties or fifties with active or convalescent COVID-19. The CDR3 runs from the conserved cysteine through the conserved F or W. The D gene is left open where the match is weak. Size values are once, few and many counts, or a class for expanded clones, and some rows have none.

j_call clone_size d_call v_call cdr3_aa cdr3_nt
TRBJ2-3 NA NA TRBV7-2 CASSWRQLGDTQYF TGTGCCAGCAGCTGGAGACAGCTAGGAGATACGCAGTATTTT
TRBJ2-2 few NA TRBV6-5 CASSYLRGPNTGELFF TGTGCCAGCAGTTACCTCAGGGGACCGAACACCGGGGAGCTGTTTTTT
TRBJ1-3 NA NA TRBV4-2 CASSQDRSGNTIYF TGTGCCAGCAGCCAAGATCGCTCTGGAAACACCATATATTTT
TRBJ1-5 NA NA TRBV6-5 CASSRVNQPQHF TGTGCCAGCAGTAGAGTAAATCAGCCCCAGCATTTT
TRBJ2-7 NA TRBD2 TRBV4-1 CASSLLAGGAYEQYF TGCGCCAGCAGCCTCCTAGCGGGGGGAGCTTACGAGCAGTACTTC
TRBJ1-2 NA NA TRBV28 CASSQHRAGGYTF TGTGCCAGCAGCCAGCACAGGGCGGGTGGCTACACCTTC
TRBJ2-1 NA NA TRBV24-1 CATSDFQRLQFF TGTGCCACCAGTGATTTTCAGCGCTTGCAGTTCTTC
TRBJ2-7 few NA TRBV28 CASSFVVEPYEQYF TGTGCCAGCAGTTTCGTAGTCGAACCCTACGAGCAGTACTTC
TRBJ1-5 NA NA TRBV7-9 CASSLDRQPQHF TGTGCCAGCAGCTTGGACAGACAGCCCCAGCATTTT
TRBJ2-3 NA TRBD2 TRBV5-8 CASSLGGGFTDTQYF TGTGCCAGCAGCTTAGGCGGGGGGTTCACAGATACGCAGTATTTT
TRBJ1-1 NA NA TRBV4-3 CASSPNGQTNTEAFF TGCGCCAGCAGCCCGAACGGACAGACGAACACTGAAGCTTTCTTT
TRBJ2-6 NA TRBD1 TRBV5-1 CASSLGQGVGANVLTF TGCGCCAGCAGCTTGGGACAGGGTGTGGGGGCCAACGTCCTGACTTTC
TRBJ1-2 NA NA TRBV6-1 CASSDGTLRKVYGYTF TGTGCCAGCAGTGACGGTACCCTCCGCAAAGTGTATGGCTACACCTTC
TRBJ2-1 NA TRBD2 TRBV18 CASSPSGRANEQFF TGTGCCAGCTCACCAAGCGGGAGGGCCAATGAGCAGTTCTTC
TRBJ2-7 NA TRBD1 TRBV29-1 CSVLTSLNRGGQYF TGCAGCGTACTCACCTCCTTAAACAGGGGCGGGCAGTACTTC
TRBJ1-2 NA NA TRBV3-1/TRBV3-2 CASSRPGRGGGYTF TGTGCCAGCAGCCGCCCGGGTAGAGGGGGTGGCTACACCTTC
TRBJ2-5 once NA TRBV3-1/TRBV3-2 CASSQVGGSGTQYF TGTGCCAGCAGCCAAGTTGGAGGGTCTGGGACCCAGTACTTC
TRBJ2-3 NA NA TRBV12-3/TRBV12-4 CASSSSEEDTQYF TGTGCCAGCAGTTCCTCCGAGGAAGATACGCAGTATTTT
TRBJ1-2 once NA TRBV6-6 CASSHGQGYGYTF TGTGCCAGCAGCCATGGCCAGGGCTATGGCTACACCTTC
TRBJ1-1 NA TRBD1 TRBV6-5 CASTRQGLNTEAFF TGTGCCAGCACTAGACAGGGTCTGAACACTGAAGCTTTCTTT
TRBJ2-7 NA NA TRBV6-2/TRBV6-3 CASSVELRSYEQYF TGTGCCAGCAGCGTAGAGCTCCGCTCCTACGAGCAGTACTTC
TRBJ2-1 NA TRBD2 TRBV6-1 CASSEARTSAEFF TGTGCCAGCAGTGAAGCCCGGACTAGCGCCGAGTTCTTC
TRBJ1-1 few TRBD1 TRBV10-3 CAISDQTPGQGVNTEAFF TGTGCCATCAGTGACCAGACGCCCGGACAGGGGGTGAACACTGAAGCTTTCTTT
TRBJ1-2 NA NA TRBV28 CASSLSGAGYTF TGTGCCAGCAGTTTATCTGGGGCCGGCTACACCTTC
TRBJ1-1 NA NA TRBV7-8 CASSPTQGSTEAFF TGTGCCAGCAGCCCCACCCAGGGGAGCACTGAAGCTTTCTTT
TRBJ2-3 once TRBD2 TRBV5-1 CASSLETSGGITDTQYF TGCGCCAGCAGCCTGGAAACTAGCGGGGGGATCACAGATACGCAGTATTTT
TRBJ1-2 NA NA TRBV5-4 CASSADTPYGYTF TGTGCCAGCAGCGCGGACACTCCCTATGGCTACACCTTC
TRBJ2-2 NA TRBD1 TRBV6-4 CASSAQGAGTGELFF TGTGCCAGCAGTGCCCAGGGGGCAGGCACCGGGGAGCTGTTTTTT
TRBJ2-3 NA TRBD2 TRBV5-1 CASSPGLAGFGDTQYF TGCGCCAGCAGCCCGGGACTAGCGGGGTTCGGGGATACGCAGTATTTT
TRBJ2-2 once TRBD1 TRBV2 CASTTGDLGFAGELFF TGTGCCAGCACAACAGGGGACCTGGGATTCGCCGGGGAGCTGTTTTTT